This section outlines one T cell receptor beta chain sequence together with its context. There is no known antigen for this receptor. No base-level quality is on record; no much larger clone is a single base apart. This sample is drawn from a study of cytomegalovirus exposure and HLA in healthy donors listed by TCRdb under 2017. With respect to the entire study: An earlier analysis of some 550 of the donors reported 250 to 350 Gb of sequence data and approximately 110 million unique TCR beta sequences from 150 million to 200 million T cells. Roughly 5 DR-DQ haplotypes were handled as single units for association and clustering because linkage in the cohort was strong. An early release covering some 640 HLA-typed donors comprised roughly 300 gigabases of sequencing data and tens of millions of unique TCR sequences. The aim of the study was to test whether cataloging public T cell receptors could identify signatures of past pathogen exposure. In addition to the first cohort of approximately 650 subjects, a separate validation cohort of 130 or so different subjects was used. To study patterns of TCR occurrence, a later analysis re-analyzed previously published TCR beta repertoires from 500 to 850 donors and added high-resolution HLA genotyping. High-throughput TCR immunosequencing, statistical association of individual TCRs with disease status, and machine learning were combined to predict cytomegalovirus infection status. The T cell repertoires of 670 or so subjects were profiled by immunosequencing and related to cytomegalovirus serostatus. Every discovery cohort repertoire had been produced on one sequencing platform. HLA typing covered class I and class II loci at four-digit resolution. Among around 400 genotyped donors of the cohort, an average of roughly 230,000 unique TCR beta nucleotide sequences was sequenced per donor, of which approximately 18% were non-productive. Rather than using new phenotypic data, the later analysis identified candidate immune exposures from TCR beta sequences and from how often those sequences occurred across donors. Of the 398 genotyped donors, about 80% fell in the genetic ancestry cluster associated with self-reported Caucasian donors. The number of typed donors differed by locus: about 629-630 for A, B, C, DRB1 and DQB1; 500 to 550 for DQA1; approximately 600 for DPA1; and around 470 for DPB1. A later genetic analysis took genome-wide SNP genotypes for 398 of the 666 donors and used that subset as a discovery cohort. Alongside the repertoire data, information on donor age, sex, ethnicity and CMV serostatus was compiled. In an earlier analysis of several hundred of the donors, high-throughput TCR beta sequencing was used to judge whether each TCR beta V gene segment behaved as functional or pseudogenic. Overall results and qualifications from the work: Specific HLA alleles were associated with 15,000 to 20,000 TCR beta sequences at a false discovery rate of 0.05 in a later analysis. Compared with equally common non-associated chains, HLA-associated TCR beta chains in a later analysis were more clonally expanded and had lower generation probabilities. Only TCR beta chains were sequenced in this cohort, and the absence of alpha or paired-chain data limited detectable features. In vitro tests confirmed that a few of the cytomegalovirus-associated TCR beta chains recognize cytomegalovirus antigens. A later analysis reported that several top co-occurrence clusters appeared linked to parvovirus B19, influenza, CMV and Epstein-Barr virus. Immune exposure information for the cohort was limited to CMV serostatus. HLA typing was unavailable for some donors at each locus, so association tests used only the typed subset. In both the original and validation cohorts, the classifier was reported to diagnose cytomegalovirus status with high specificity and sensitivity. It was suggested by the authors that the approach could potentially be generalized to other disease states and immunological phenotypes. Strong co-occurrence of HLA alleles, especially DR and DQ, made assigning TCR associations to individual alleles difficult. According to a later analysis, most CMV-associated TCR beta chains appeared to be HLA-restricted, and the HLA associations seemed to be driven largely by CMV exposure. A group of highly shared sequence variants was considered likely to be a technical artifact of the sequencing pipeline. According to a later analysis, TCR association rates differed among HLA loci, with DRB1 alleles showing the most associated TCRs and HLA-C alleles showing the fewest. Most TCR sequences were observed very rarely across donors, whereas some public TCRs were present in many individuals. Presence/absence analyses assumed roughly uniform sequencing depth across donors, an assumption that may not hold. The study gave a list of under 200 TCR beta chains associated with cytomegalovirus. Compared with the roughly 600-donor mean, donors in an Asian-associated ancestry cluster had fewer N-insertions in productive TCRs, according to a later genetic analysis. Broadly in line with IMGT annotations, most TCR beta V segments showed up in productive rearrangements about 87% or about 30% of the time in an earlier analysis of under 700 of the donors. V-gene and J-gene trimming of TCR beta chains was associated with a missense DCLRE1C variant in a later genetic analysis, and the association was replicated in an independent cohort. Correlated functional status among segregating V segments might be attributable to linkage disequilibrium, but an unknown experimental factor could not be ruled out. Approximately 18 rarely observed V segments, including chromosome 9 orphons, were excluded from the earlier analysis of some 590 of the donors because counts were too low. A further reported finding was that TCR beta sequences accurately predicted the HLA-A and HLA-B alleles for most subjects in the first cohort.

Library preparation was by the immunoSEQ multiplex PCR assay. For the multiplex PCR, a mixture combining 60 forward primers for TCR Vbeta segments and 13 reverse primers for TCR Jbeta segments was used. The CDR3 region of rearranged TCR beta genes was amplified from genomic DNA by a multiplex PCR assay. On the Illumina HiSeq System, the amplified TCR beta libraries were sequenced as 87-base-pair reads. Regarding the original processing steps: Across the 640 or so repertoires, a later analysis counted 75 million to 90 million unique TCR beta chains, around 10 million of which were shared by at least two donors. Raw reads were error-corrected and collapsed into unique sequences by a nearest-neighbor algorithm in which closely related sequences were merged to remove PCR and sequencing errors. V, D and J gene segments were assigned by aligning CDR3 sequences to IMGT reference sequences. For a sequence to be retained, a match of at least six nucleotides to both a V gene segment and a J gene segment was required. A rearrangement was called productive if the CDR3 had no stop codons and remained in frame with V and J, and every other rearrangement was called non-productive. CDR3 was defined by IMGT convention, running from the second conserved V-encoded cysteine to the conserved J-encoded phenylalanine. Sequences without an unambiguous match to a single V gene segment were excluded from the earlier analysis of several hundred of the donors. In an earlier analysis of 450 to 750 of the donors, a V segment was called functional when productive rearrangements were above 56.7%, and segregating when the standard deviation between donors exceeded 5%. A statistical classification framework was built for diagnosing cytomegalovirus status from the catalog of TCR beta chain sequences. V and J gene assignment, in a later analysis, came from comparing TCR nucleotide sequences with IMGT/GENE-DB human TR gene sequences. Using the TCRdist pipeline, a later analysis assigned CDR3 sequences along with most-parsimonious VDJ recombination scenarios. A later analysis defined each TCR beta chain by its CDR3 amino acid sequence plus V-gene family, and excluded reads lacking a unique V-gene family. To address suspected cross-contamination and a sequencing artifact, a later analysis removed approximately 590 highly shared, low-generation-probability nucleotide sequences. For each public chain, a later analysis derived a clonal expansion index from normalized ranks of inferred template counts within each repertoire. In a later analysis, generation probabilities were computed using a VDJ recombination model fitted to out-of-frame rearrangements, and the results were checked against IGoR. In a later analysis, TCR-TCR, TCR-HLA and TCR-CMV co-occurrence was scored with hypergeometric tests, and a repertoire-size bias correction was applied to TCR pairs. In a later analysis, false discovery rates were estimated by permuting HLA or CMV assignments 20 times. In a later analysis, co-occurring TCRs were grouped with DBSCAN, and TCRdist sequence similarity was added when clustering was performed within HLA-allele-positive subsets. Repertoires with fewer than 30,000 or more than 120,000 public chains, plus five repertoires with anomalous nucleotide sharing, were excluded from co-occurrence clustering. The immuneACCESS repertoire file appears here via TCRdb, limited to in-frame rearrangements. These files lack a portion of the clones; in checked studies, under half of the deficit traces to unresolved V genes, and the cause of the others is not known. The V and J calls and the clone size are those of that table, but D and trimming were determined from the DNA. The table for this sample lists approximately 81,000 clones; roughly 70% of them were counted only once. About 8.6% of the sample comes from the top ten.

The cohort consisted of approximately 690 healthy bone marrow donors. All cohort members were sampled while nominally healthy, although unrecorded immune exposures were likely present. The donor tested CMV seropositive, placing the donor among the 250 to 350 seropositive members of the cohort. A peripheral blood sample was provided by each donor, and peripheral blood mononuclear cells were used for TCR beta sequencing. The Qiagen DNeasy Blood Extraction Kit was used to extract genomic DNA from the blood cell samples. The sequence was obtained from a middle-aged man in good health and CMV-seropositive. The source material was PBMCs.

The DNA sequence follows: TGCAGCGCCTCGGGAGGGGTCGGTGGCTATGGCTACACCTTC. It specifies CSASGGVGGYGYTF. Recombination connected TRBV29-1 to TRBJ1-2; TRBD1 is a possible D gene, resting on 5 matching bases. Reading the germline V gene gives CDR1 SQVTM and CDR2 ANQGSEA. From the cysteine through the phenylalanine, the CDR3 covers 14 amino acids. Of all the DNA, just the CDR3 is kept, 42 bases in frame from base 1. V and J lose 7 bases and 4 bases, and a span of 19 bases separates them.